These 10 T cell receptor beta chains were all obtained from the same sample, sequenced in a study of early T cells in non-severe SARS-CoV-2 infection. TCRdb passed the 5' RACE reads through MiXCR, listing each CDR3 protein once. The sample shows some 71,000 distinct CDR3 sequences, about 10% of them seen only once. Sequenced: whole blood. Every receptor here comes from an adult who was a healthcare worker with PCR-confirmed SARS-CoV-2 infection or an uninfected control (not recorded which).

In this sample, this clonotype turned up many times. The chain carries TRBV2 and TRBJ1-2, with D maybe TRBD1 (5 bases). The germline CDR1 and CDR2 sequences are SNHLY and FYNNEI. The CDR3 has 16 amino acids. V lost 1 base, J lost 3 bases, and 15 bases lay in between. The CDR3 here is CASSEGGRGNYYGYTF. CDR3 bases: TGTGCCAGCAGTGAAGGGGGGAGAGGGAACTACTATGGCTACACCTTC.

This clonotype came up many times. The CDR3 loop is CASSFLAGRTGELFF. The CDR3 nucleotides read TGTGCCAGCAGTTTCCTAGCGGGGAGGACCGGGGAGCTGTTTTTT. The chain is built from TRBV12-3 or TRBV12-4 and TRBJ2-2, with 9 nucleotides matching TRBD2. V gave up 3 bases and J gave up 5 bases; unmatched junction bases: 4. CDR3 size: 15 residues.

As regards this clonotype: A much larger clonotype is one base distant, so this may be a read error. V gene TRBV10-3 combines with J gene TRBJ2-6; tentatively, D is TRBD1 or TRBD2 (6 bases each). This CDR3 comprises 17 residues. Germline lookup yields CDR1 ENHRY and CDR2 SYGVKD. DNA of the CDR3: TGTGCCGTCAGTGAGCGCGGGACAACCTCTGGGGCCAACGTCCTGACTTTC. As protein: CAVSERGTTSGANVLTF.

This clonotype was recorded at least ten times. CDR3 sequence: CASMFGGSPLYF. In nucleotides, the CDR3 is TGTGCCAGCATGTTTGGGGGGTCCCCTCTTTACTTC. The chain is built from TRBV6-1 and TRBJ2-4; D possibly corresponds to TRBD2 (6 bases). Germline V gene lookup returns CDR1 MNHNS and CDR2 SASEGT. V gave up 7 bases and J gave up 16 bases, with 20 bases separating them. CDR3 length: 12 residues.

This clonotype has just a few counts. CDR3 sequence: CASSDSYNSPLHF. CDR3 coding DNA: TGTGCCAGCTCGGACAGTTATAATTCACCCCTCCACTTT. The rearrangement uses TRBV18 and TRBJ1-6; tentative D call: TRBD1 (6 bases). The CDR3 sequence is 13 residues long. Trimming removed 6 bases at V and 4 bases at J, with 7 bases between. Germline V gives CDR1 KGHSH, CDR2 LQKENI. Full variable domain (missing parts from reference TRBV18 and TRBJ1-6): NAGVMQNPRHLVRRRGQEARLRCSPMKGHSHVYWYRQLPEEGLKFMVYLQKENIIDESGMPKERFSAEFPKEGPSILRIQQVVRGDSAAYFCASSDSYNSPLHFGNGTRLTVT.

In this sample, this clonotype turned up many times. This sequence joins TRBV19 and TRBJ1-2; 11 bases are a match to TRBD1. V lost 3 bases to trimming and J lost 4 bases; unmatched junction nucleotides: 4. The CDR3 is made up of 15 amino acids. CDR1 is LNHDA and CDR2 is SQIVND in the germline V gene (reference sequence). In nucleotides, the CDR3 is TGTGCCAGTAGTATTAATGGACAGGGGGCCTATGGCTACACCTTC. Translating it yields CASSINGQGAYGYTF. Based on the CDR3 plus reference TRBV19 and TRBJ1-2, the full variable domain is DGGITQSPKYLFRKEGQNVTLSCEQNLNHDAMYWYRQDPGQGLRLIYYSQIVNDFQKGDIAEGYSVSREKKESFPLTVTSAQKNPTAFYLCASSINGQGAYGYTFGSGTRLTVV.

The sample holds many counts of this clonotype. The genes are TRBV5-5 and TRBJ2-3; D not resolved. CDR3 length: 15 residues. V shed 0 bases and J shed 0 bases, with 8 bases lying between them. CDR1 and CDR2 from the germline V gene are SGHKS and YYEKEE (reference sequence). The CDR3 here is CASSLGSASTDTQYF. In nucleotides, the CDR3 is TGTGCCAGCAGCTTGGGGTCTGCTAGCACAGATACGCAGTATTTT.

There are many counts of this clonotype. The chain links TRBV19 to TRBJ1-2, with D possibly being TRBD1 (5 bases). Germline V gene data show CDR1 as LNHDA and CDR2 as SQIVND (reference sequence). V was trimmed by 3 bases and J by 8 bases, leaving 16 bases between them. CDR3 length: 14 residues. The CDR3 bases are TGTGCCAGTAGTATTCTCAGGGAATTCGGGGGCTACACCTTC. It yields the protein CASSILREFGGYTF.

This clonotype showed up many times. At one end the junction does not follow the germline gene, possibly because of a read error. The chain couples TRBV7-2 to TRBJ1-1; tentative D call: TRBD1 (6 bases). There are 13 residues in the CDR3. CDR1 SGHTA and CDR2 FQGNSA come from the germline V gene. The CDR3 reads CASSFTSGTLGIF. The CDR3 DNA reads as TGTGCCAGCAGCTTTACATCCGGGACACTGGGGATCTTT.

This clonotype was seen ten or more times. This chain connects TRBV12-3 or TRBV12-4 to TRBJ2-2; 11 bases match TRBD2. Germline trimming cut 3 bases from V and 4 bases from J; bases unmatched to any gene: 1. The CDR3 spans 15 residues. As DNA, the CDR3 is TGTGCCAGCAGTTTTCTAGCGGGGGGCACCGGGGAGCTGTTTTTT. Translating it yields CASSFLAGGTGELFF.